This TCR beta chain was profiled in a study of neurological immune-mediated disorders. This clonotype turned up a few times. Its antigen is unknown. This sequence may be a read error, since a much larger clone differs from it by one base. General study results and limits: Falling below healthy controls, multiple sclerosis showed the least TCR clonal expansion, while HTLV-1-associated myelopathy showed the most. Because no CDR3 amino acid sequences were shared across subjects by expanded clones, private repertoires were suggested in all groups.

TCRdb recomputed calls from the 5' RACE reads with MiXCR, one row per CDR3 protein. The sample has tens of thousands of distinct CDR3 sequences; 3.3% are singletons. This CDR3 region has 15 residues. The V gene's germline CDR1 is LGHNA and CDR2 YNFKEQ. The unsorted libraries were prepared from 2 million PBMCs (stored at -80 C). The chain carries TRBV4-2 and TRBJ2-4; 12 nucleotides line up with TRBD1. This TCR was recovered from a woman aged 25 to 45 with multiple sclerosis. Sequencing was done on a sample of PBMCs. The CDR3 DNA sequence: TGTGCCAGCGGAGGGGACAGGGGGCCCGAAAAAATTCAGTACTTC. Residues: CASGGDRGPEKIQYF.